This T cell receptor beta chain derives from a study of identifying expanded T cells in peripheral blood. About this clone itself: Antigen specificity is unknown.

The repertoire was sequenced with immunoSEQ multiplex PCR; TCRdb's copy has only in-frame clones and lacks some. The top ten hold over 5% of the sample, which has 80,000 to 90,000 clones, 70% to 90% seen once. Study-wide results and caveats: Technical replicates showed 0.9 to 1.5 changed clones; about 2 weeks roughly 15; four weeks 19. Two-week clone count variance significantly increased as total template count grew.

Healthy donors had no documented immune events, such as infections, while sampled. V lost 0 bases and J lost 5, with 19 bases in between. The CDR3 sequence is 17 residues long. Germline V gene data show CDR1 as LNHNV and CDR2 as YYDKDF (reference sequence). Sequenced material: blood. This sequence was found in a person between 18 and 75 years old in good health. The chain carries TRBV15 and TRBJ1-1; TRBD1 is a possible D gene (5 bases). CDR3 residues: CATSRDINRAGRTEAFF. As DNA, the CDR3 is TGTGCCACCAGCAGAGATATTAATCGGGCAGGGCGTACTGAAGCTTTCTTT.